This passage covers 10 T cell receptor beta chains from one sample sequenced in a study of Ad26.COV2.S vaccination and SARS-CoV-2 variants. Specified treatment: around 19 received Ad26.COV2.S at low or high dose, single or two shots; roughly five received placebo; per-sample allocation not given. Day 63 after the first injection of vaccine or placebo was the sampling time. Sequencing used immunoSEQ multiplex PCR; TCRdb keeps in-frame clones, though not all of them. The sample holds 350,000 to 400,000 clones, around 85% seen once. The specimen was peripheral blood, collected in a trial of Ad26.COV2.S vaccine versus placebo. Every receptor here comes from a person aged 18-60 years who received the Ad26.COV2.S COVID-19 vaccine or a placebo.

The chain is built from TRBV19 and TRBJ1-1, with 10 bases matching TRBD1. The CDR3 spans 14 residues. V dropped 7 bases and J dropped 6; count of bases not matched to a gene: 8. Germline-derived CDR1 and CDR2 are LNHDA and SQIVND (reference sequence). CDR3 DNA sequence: TGTGCCAGTACATATGGGACAGGGGAATCTGAAGCTTTCTTT. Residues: CASTYGTGESEAFF.

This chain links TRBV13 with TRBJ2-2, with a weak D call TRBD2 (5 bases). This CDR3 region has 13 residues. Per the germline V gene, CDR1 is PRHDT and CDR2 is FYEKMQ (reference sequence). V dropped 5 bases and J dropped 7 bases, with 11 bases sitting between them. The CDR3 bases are TGTGCCAGCAGCCAGGACTCTGGCGGGGAGCTGTTTTTT. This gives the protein CASSQDSGGELFF.

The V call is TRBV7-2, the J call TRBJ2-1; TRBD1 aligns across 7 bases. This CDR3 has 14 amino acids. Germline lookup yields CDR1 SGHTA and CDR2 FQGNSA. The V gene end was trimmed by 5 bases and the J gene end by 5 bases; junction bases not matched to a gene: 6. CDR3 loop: CASSPGTVHNEQFF. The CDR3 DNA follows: TGTGCCAGCAGCCCCGGGACAGTTCACAATGAGCAGTTCTTC.

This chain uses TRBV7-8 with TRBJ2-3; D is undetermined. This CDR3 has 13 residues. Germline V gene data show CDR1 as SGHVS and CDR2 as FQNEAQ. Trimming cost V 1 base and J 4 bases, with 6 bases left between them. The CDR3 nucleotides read TGTGCCAGCAGCTTAGTAATAGCAGATACGCAGTATTTT. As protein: CASSLVIADTQYF. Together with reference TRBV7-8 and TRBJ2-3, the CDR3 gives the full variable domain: GAGVSQSPRYKVAKRGQDVALRCDPISGHVSLFWYQQALGQGPEFLTYFQNEAQLDKSGLPSDRFFAERPEGSVSTLKIQRTQQEDSAVYLCASSLVIADTQYFGPGTRLTVL.

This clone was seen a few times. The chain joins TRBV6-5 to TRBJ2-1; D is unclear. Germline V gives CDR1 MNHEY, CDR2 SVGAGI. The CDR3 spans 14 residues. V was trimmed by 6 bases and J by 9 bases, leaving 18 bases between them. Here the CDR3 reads CASRSHWAKGEQFF. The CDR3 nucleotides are TGTGCCAGCAGGTCGCACTGGGCTAAGGGTGAGCAGTTCTTC.

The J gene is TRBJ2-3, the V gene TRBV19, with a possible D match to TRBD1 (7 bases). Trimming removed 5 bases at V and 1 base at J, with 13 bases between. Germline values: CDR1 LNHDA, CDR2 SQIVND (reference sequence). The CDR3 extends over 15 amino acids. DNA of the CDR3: TGTGCCAGTAGTGGAGGGGGCGCGGGCACAGATACGCAGTATTTT. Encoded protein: CASSGGGAGTDTQYF. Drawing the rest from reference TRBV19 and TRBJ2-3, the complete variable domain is DGGITQSPKYLFRKEGQNVTLSCEQNLNHDAMYWYRQDPGQGLRLIYYSQIVNDFQKGDIAEGYSVSREKKESFPLTVTSAQKNPTAFYLCASSGGGAGTDTQYFGPGTRLTVL.

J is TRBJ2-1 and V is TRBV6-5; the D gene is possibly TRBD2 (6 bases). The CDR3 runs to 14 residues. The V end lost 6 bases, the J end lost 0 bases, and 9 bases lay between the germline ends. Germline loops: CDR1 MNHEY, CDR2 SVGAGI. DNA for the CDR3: TGTGCCAGCAGGGAGGGAAGCTCCTACAATGAGCAGTTCTTC. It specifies CASREGSSYNEQFF.

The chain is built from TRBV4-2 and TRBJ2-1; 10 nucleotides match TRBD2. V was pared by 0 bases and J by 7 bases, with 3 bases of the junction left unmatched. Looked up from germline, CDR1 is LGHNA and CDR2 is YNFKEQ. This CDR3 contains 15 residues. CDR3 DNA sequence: TGTGCCAGCAGCCAAGATAAGCGGGGGGGGAATGAGCAGTTCTTC. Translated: CASSQDKRGGNEQFF.

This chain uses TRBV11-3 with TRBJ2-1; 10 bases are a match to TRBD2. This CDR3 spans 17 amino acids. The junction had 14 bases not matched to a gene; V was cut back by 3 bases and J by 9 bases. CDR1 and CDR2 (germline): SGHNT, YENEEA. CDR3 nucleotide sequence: TGTGCCAGCAGCTTCACTGCGCTAGCGGGGGCCCTCGGTGAGCAGTTCTTC. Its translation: CASSFTALAGALGEQFF.

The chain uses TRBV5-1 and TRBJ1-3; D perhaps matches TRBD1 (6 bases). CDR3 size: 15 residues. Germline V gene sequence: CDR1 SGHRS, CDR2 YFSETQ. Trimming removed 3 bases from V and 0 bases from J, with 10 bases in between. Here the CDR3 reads CASSSGTNSGNTIYF. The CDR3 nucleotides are TGCGCCAGCAGCTCGGGGACAAACTCTGGAAACACCATATATTTT.